Following are 13 T cell receptor beta chains from one sample sequenced in a study of neoadjuvant anti-PD-1 for oral cavity cancer (dated by TCRdb to the early 2020s). Library generation was performed with the immunoSEQ multiplex PCR assay. TCRdb carries this immuneACCESS record with in-frame sequences only. Its versions omit some clonotypes, under half of them owing to an unresolved V gene in the studies checked, with the rest unexplained. In all, the sample holds 13,000 or so clones, and less than 80% of those were seen once. The top ten clones comprise 2.6% of the sample. According to the study, the label for this sample's time point signals: after neoadjuvant nivolumab, at surgical resection. This sample comprised PBMCs, obtained after nivolumab (anti-PD-1) treatment. The receptors were sampled from a person aged 35-79 years with oral cavity squamous cell carcinoma.

The chain has TRBV30 and TRBJ1-2; D might be TRBD1 (6 bases). The CDR3 is 13 residues long. V shed 6 bases and J shed 4 bases, with 15 bases lying between them. Germline values: CDR1 GTSNPN, CDR2 SVGIG (reference sequence). The CDR3 nucleotides read TGTGCCTGTCTCCGGGGGGGGCCCTATGGCTACACCTTC. It codes for CACLRGGPYGYTF.

The chain joins TRBV5-5 to TRBJ1-4; 9 positions match TRBD1. V was clipped by 3 bases and J by 1 base; unmatched bases: 7. Germline V gene data show CDR1 as SGHKS and CDR2 as YYEKEE (reference sequence). CDR3 length equals 17 residues. CDR3 sequence reads: CASSWPGQGETNEKLFF. DNA of the CDR3: TGTGCCAGCAGCTGGCCGGGACAGGGAGAAACTAATGAAAAACTGTTTTTT.

There are a few counts of this clone. The chain joins TRBV10-1 to TRBJ1-5, with 12 bases identical to TRBD1. J lost 6 bases, V lost 7 bases, and 13 bases had no gene match. This CDR3 has 17 residues. The V gene's germline CDR1 is WNHNN and CDR2 SYGVQD (reference sequence). In nucleotides, the CDR3 is TGCGCCAGCACCTCCCAAACGGGACAGGGGGCCATTCAGCCCCAGCATTTT. Translating it yields CASTSQTGQGAIQPQHF.

The J gene is TRBJ2-3, the V gene TRBV10-3; the D is unclear. Germline-derived CDR1 and CDR2 are ENHRY and SYGVKD. This CDR3 comprises 13 residues. V dropped 0 bases and J dropped 4 bases, with 5 bases sitting between them. The CDR3 sequence: CAISESSADTQYF. The CDR3 bases are TGTGCCATCAGTGAGTCGTCAGCAGATACGCAGTATTTT.

CDR3 nucleotides: TGTGCCAGCAGCTCGCTAGCGGGGGGCATAGGGGGAGCCAAAAACATTCAGTACTTC. Protein sequence: CASSSLAGGIGGAKNIQYF. This chain joins TRBV13 and TRBJ2-4; TRBD2 agrees at 11 bases. Germline CDR1 is PRHDT and CDR2 is FYEKMQ (reference sequence). This CDR3 is built from 19 residues. Trimming cost V 4 bases and J 0 bases; bases outside gene matches: 11.

The chain couples TRBV28 to TRBJ2-7; unclear D gene. This CDR3 has 13 amino acids. Trimming cost V 4 bases and J 2 bases, with 9 bases left between them. The germline V gene has CDR1 MDHEN and CDR2 SYDVKM. The chain's CDR3 is CASSSRPAYEQYF. CDR3 bases: TGTGCCAGCAGTTCCAGGCCCGCCTACGAGCAGTACTTC.

This rearrangement joins TRBV10-1 to TRBJ1-5; the D gene is possibly TRBD1 (5 bases). CDR1 and CDR2 from the germline V gene are WNHNN and SYGVQD (reference sequence). CDR3 length: 13 residues. The ends were cut back, 0 bases at V and 7 bases at J, with 7 bases in the middle. CDR3: CASSESGDQPQHF. The CDR3 DNA reads TGCGCCAGCAGTGAGTCAGGGGACCAGCCCCAGCATTTT.

V usage is TRBV5-5 and J usage is TRBJ1-1; no reliable D call. Trimming cost V 0 bases and J 5 bases, with 8 bases left between them. Germline V lookup: CDR1 SGHKS, CDR2 YYEKEE (reference sequence). CDR3 length equals 13 residues. This chain's CDR3 is CASSLGVWTEAFF. CDR3 DNA sequence: TGTGCCAGCAGCTTGGGAGTATGGACTGAAGCTTTCTTT.

The chain joins TRBV5-4 to TRBJ1-4; the D is unclear. V lost 0 bases and J lost 4, with 10 bases in between. Per the germline V gene, CDR1 is SGHNT and CDR2 is YYREEE (reference sequence). This CDR3 is built from 15 residues. The CDR3 nucleotides read TGTGCCAGCAGCTTGGTCGGAAGCATTAATGAAAAACTGTTTTTT. Translated: CASSLVGSINEKLFF.

This clone occurred a few times. The rearrangement joins TRBV7-9 to TRBJ1-2; the D is unclear. The CDR3 has 11 residues. Trimming stripped 5 bases from V and 4 bases from J, with 5 bases between. Germline V gene sequence: CDR1 SEHNR, CDR2 FQNEAQ (reference sequence). The CDR3 region is CASSAAYGYTF. The CDR3 region has the DNA TGTGCCAGCAGCGCCGCCTATGGCTACACCTTC.

V gene TRBV14 combines with J gene TRBJ2-7, with 11 bases identical to TRBD2. With V trimmed by 4 bases and J by 4 bases, 3 bases remained unmatched. Germline values: CDR1 SGHDN, CDR2 FVKESK. This CDR3 has 14 residues. The CDR3 DNA reads as TGTGCCAGCAGCCTGGGACTAGCGGTGTACGAGCAGTACTTC. It yields the protein CASSLGLAVYEQYF.

This clone came up a few times. The V gene is TRBV7-3, the J gene TRBJ2-3; the D gene is possibly TRBD1 (6 bases). The germline CDR1 and CDR2 sequences are SGHTA and FQGTGA. There are 14 residues in the CDR3. Trimming pared 5 bases from V and 2 bases from J, leaving 11 bases between. CDR3 protein: CASSRTADTDTQYF. The DNA for the CDR3 is TGTGCCAGCAGCAGGACAGCCGACACAGATACGCAGTATTTT.

This rearrangement joins TRBV7-9 to TRBJ2-2; 7 nucleotides line up with TRBD2. Germline V gene sequence: CDR1 SEHNR, CDR2 FQNEAQ (reference sequence). V lost 4 bases to trimming and J lost 5 bases; unmatched junction nucleotides: 1. CDR3 length: 13 residues. CDR3 sequence: CASSWGGTGELFF. CDR3 in DNA: TGTGCCAGCAGCTGGGGGGGAACCGGGGAGCTGTTTTTT.